This entry concerns a single T cell receptor beta chain. Sequencing was performed with immunoSEQ multiplex PCR; in TCRdb, only in-frame clones are kept and a portion is missing. The sample consists of 100,000 to 150,000 clones, approximately 94% of them appearing once. CDR1 is LNHDA and CDR2 is SQIVND in the germline V gene (reference sequence). Trimming at V came to 7 bases and at J to 1 base, leaving 23 bases not matched to a gene. The CDR3 consists of 21 residues. The source of the sample is a study of control samples from healthy donors and cancer patients. The chain joins TRBV19 to TRBJ1-5; TRBD1 matches 9 bases. The source is a man aged 25-45 years in good health. Sequenced material: blood. The CDR3 bases are TGTGCCAGTATCGCCGCTGGCGTATCAGGCGGGACAGGGAACAGCAATCAGCCCCAGCATTTT. It is translated as CASIAAGVSGGTGNSNQPQHF.